The next 22 T cell receptor beta chains were all read from a single sample in a study of T cells in Graves' hyperthyroidism and ophthalmopathy. Authors of the study amplified TCR beta CDR3 regions from RNA transcripts. HTBI primers were the set used in a first-round RT-PCR of the TCR CDR3. TCRdb passed the multiplex PCR reads through MiXCR, listing each CDR3 protein once. Of around 600,000 distinct CDR3 sequences in the sample, approximately 14% were seen once. The sequencing sample was made of blood. The receptors stem from a woman in her 50s with Graves' ophthalmopathy.

This chain links TRBV7-2 with TRBJ2-3; TRBD1 agrees at 10 bases. The CDR3 totals 16 residues. V shed 4 bases and J 4 bases; nucleotides not matched to a gene: 8. The germline CDR1 and CDR2 sequences are SGHTA and FQGNSA. In DNA form, the CDR3 reads TGTGCCAGCAGCTCTCCCGGACAGGGGGAATCAGATACGCAGTATTTT. Translating it yields CASSSPGQGESDTQYF.

The V call is TRBV5-1, the J call TRBJ2-4; the D gene is possibly TRBD2 (5 bases). Trimming pared 1 base from V and 5 bases from J, leaving 10 bases between. Germline V lookup: CDR1 SGHRS, CDR2 YFSETQ. The CDR3 has 14 amino acids. The CDR3 bases are TGCGCCAGCAGCTTGTCGAGCGGACAAAACATTCAGTACTTC. Amino acids: CASSLSSGQNIQYF.

This clonotype showed up just a few times. The chain joins TRBV11-2 to TRBJ1-1; D gene ambiguous. The CDR3 covers 14 residues. Deletions cut 0 bases from V and 5 bases from J, with 10 bases between. Germline loops: CDR1 SGHAT, CDR2 FQNNGV. The CDR3 reads CASSLEGSITEAFF. The CDR3 bases are TGTGCCAGCAGCTTAGAAGGCAGTATAACTGAAGCTTTCTTT.

This clonotype was seen many times. J is TRBJ2-2 and V is TRBV5-1; D is undetermined. Looked up from germline, CDR1 is SGHRS and CDR2 is YFSETQ. V was trimmed by 1 base and J by 1 base, leaving 8 bases between them. The length of the CDR3 is 15 residues. The CDR3, as DNA: TGCGCCAGCAGCTTGAACGGAAAGAACACCGGGGAGCTGTTTTTT. This translates into CASSLNGKNTGELFF.

Remarks on this clonotype: Given a much more abundant clone one base away, this may be a read error. CDR3 nucleotides: TGTGCCACCAGTGAAAATGACAGGAACTATGGCTACACCTTC. It is translated as CATSENDRNYGYTF. The chain combines TRBV24-1 with TRBJ1-2, with D maybe TRBD1 (6 bases). The V end was cut by 4 bases, the J end by 2 bases, with 10 bases between. Looked up from germline, CDR1 is KGHDR and CDR2 is SFDVKD. This CDR3 is 14 amino acids long.

The chain employs TRBV9 and TRBJ2-5; tentative D call: TRBD1 (6 bases). V lost 0 bases to trimming and J lost 5 bases, with 11 bases between them. The CDR3 runs to 14 residues. Germline CDR1 SGDLS, CDR2 YYNGEE. The CDR3 DNA reads TGTGCCAGCAGCGTAGTGGACAGTGGGGAGACCCAGTACTTC. This encodes CASSVVDSGETQYF.

The chain carries TRBV13 and TRBJ2-5; 9 bases are shared with TRBD1. The ends lost 5 bases at V and 2 bases at J; junction bases unmatched: 6. Per the germline V gene, CDR1 is PRHDT and CDR2 is FYEKMQ (reference sequence). The CDR3 runs to 15 residues. The DNA of the CDR3 is TGTGCCAGCAGCCCACAGGGGGCTTGGCAAGAGACCCAGTACTTC. Amino acid sequence: CASSPQGAWQETQYF.

This clonotype came up a few times. This chain links TRBV6-2 or TRBV6-3 with TRBJ2-7; D might be TRBD2 (6 bases). The V end lost 6 bases, the J end lost 6 bases, and 21 bases lay between the germline ends. Per the germline V gene, CDR1 is MNHEY and CDR2 is SVGEGT. The CDR3 is 15 amino acids. CDR3 residues: CASRTSGTRRSEQYF. The CDR3 DNA follows: TGTGCCAGCAGGACCTCCGGGACTCGTCGATCCGAGCAGTACTTC.

This clonotype was seen many times. J is TRBJ1-5 and V is TRBV12-3 or TRBV12-4; the D is unclear. This CDR3 has 16 residues. V was cut by 3 bases and J by 1 base, with 13 bases left in between. CDR3 region: CASSFNSWTSNQPQHF. Here the CDR3 DNA reads TGTGCCAGCAGTTTTAACAGCTGGACGAGCAATCAGCCCCAGCATTTT.

The table lists this clonotype with a few counts. Being one base from a much bigger clone, this may be a read error. Here the CDR3 reads CASSLGFSYNEQFF. CDR3 sequence (DNA): TGTGCCAGCAGTTTAGGATTCTCCTACAATGAGCAGTTCTTC. This chain uses TRBV28 with TRBJ2-1; D unresolved. V was clipped by 2 bases and J by 0 bases, with 5 bases between them. Per germline, CDR1 MDHEN and CDR2 SYDVKM. This CDR3 has 14 amino acids.

This clonotype has more than one count but fewer than ten. The chain has TRBV30 and TRBJ2-6; no reliable D call. The CDR3 consists of 13 residues. CDR1 is GTSNPN, CDR2 SVGIG, per germline (reference sequence). The V end lost 6 bases, the J end lost 4 bases, and 10 bases lay between the germline ends. The CDR3 nucleotides read TGTGCCTGTGGGCTGGGAGGGGCCAACGTCCTGACTTTC. As protein: CACGLGGANVLTF. The full variable domain, its missing parts supplied by reference TRBV30 and TRBJ2-6, is SQTIHQWPATLVQPVGSPLSLECTVEGTSNPNLYWYRQAAGRGLQLLFYSVGIGQISSEVPQNLSASRPQDRQFILSSKKLLLSDSGFYLCACGLGGANVLTFGAGSRLTVL.

The gene calls are TRBV19 and TRBJ1-5, with TRBD1 identical over 9 bases. The CDR3 runs to 15 residues. CDR1 and CDR2 from the germline V gene are LNHDA and SQIVND (reference sequence). The V segment lost 7 bases and the J segment 1 base; nucleotides outside the gene matches: 5. The CDR3 DNA reads TGTGCCAGTACTCCGACAGGGGGAAGCAATCAGCCCCAGCATTTT. It translates to CASTPTGGSNQPQHF. Full variable domain (remainder filled in from reference TRBV19 and TRBJ1-5): DGGITQSPKYLFRKEGQNVTLSCEQNLNHDAMYWYRQDPGQGLRLIYYSQIVNDFQKGDIAEGYSVSREKKESFPLTVTSAQKNPTAFYLCASTPTGGSNQPQHFGDGTRLSIL.

At least ten counts were recorded for this clonotype. V gene TRBV12-3 or TRBV12-4 combines with J gene TRBJ2-1; 15 positions agree with TRBD2. The CDR3 runs to 17 residues. Trimming took 6 bases from V and 2 from J; bases not matched to a gene: 5. CDR3 sequence reads: CASSRGLAGGPYNEQFF. CDR3 bases: TGTGCCAGCAGCCGGGGACTAGCGGGAGGTCCCTACAATGAGCAGTTCTTC.

This clonotype was counted at least ten times. The gene calls are TRBV18 and TRBJ2-7, with TRBD2 identical over 9 bases. V shed 2 bases and J 5 bases; nucleotides not matched to a gene: 4. Germline lookup yields CDR1 KGHSH and CDR2 LQKENI. This CDR3 spans 14 amino acids. Here the CDR3 reads CASSPAGGPHEQYF. DNA for the CDR3: TGTGCCAGCTCACCAGCGGGAGGGCCCCACGAGCAGTACTTC. Full variable domain (missing parts from reference TRBV18 and TRBJ2-7): NAGVMQNPRHLVRRRGQEARLRCSPMKGHSHVYWYRQLPEEGLKFMVYLQKENIIDESGMPKERFSAEFPKEGPSILRIQQVVRGDSAAYFCASSPAGGPHEQYFGPGTRLTVT.

The chain joins TRBV4-1 to TRBJ2-5; no definite D call. The CDR3 spans 13 residues. Germline CDR1 MGHRA, CDR2 YSYEKL. V was pared by 0 bases and J by 5 bases, with 7 bases between. The CDR3 sequence: CASSQDWLETQYF. The CDR3 region has the DNA TGCGCCAGCAGCCAAGATTGGTTGGAGACCCAGTACTTC.

This clonotype appeared a single time. This chain links TRBV28 with TRBJ2-3; the D gene is possibly TRBD1 (5 bases). The CDR3 sequence is 15 residues long. The germline V gene has CDR1 MDHEN and CDR2 SYDVKM. Between the trimmed V and J ends, which lost 6 bases and 0 bases, there was a span of 13 bases. This CDR3 is CASRRIGASTDTQYF. CDR3 nucleotides: TGTGCCAGCAGAAGAATAGGGGCCAGCACAGATACGCAGTATTTT.

Many counts were recorded for this clonotype. V and J are TRBV12-3 or TRBV12-4 and TRBJ2-7; D tentatively reads TRBD1 or TRBD2 (6 bases each). The CDR3 runs to 13 residues. The V and J ends lost 7 bases and 1 base respectively, with 11 bases between them. The CDR3 protein is CASNQGTSYEQYF. The CDR3, as DNA: TGTGCCAGCAACCAGGGGACTTCCTACGAGCAGTACTTC.

This clonotype has a count of ten or more. As DNA, the CDR3 is TGTGCCAGCAGTAGTGAGGGGGGCGCCCAGCCCCAGCATTTT. This translates into CASSSEGGAQPQHF. This chain joins TRBV2 and TRBJ1-5; D is possibly TRBD1 (6 bases). This CDR3 is 14 amino acids long. CDR1 and CDR2 from the germline V gene are SNHLY and FYNNEI. The V gene lost 5 bases and the J gene lost 7 bases, with 15 bases spanning the gap.

This clonotype was observed many times. V usage is TRBV20-1 and J usage is TRBJ2-1; D perhaps matches TRBD1 (6 bases). With 0 bases removed from V and 6 bases from J, the gap between germline ends came to 18 bases. The CDR3 contains 16 residues. The V gene's germline CDR1 is DFQATT and CDR2 SNEGSKA (reference sequence). The DNA of the CDR3 is TGCAGTGCTAGAGATGGACAGCGAGTAGCTACCAATGAGCAGTTCTTC. Translation gives CSARDGQRVATNEQFF.

Many counts were recorded for this clonotype. Here the CDR3 reads CASQLGGFNYGYTF. In nucleotides, the CDR3 is TGTGCCAGCCAATTGGGGGGTTTTAACTATGGCTACACCTTC. The gene calls are TRBV28 and TRBJ1-2; D perhaps matches TRBD1 (5 bases). From germline, CDR1 is MDHEN and CDR2 SYDVKM. The CDR3 spans 14 residues. V shed 8 bases and J shed 1 base, with 14 bases lying between them.

This clonotype was counted many times. The chain joins TRBV7-2 to TRBJ2-2, with 7 bases lining up with TRBD1. Trimming took 3 bases from V and 4 from J; bases not matched to a gene: 5. Looked up from germline, CDR1 is SGHTA and CDR2 is FQGNSA. The CDR3 covers 15 residues. The CDR3 loop reads CASSFSTGTTGELFF. The CDR3 DNA reads as TGTGCCAGCAGCTTTTCGACAGGGACCACCGGGGAGCTGTTTTTT.

This clonotype was recorded many times. This chain links TRBV4-3 with TRBJ2-3, with D tentatively TRBD1 (5 bases). V lost 0 bases, J lost 1 base, and 11 bases lay in between. This CDR3 has 16 residues. CDR1 and CDR2 (germline): LGHNA, YSLEER. The CDR3 DNA reads as TGCGCCAGCAGCCAAGATCGGATAGGGGGCACAGATACGCAGTATTTT. It specifies CASSQDRIGGTDTQYF.